These 18 T cell receptor beta chains were all obtained from the same sample, sequenced in a study of early T cells in non-severe SARS-CoV-2 infection. TCRdb re-called the 5' RACE reads with MiXCR, one entry per CDR3 protein. The sample includes around 26,000 distinct CDR3 sequences, around 5% of them seen just once. The specimen sequenced was whole blood. The receptor source for this set is an adult who was a healthcare worker with PCR-confirmed SARS-CoV-2 infection or an uninfected control (not recorded which).

This clonotype was picked up many times. This chain connects TRBV11-2 to TRBJ2-1; 13 bases fit TRBD2. This CDR3 has 15 residues. The ends lost 3 bases at V and 7 bases at J; junction bases unmatched: 3. Per the germline V gene, CDR1 is SGHAT and CDR2 is FQNNGV. The CDR3 DNA reads as TGTGCCAGCAGCTTGGGACTAGCGGGACTAAATGAGCAGTTCTTC. It is translated as CASSLGLAGLNEQFF.

Many counts were recorded for this clonotype. This chain joins TRBV7-8 and TRBJ2-1; D gene uncertain. V lost 1 base to trimming and J lost 7 bases, with 5 bases between them. CDR1 and CDR2 from the germline V gene are SGHVS and FQNEAQ. This CDR3 has 12 amino acids. The CDR3 nucleotides are TGTGCCAGCAGCTTAGAATGGAATGAGCAGTTCTTC. This encodes CASSLEWNEQFF.

This clonotype was observed many times. The CDR3 reads CASSLGQGYGYTF. Here the CDR3 DNA reads TGTGCCAGCAGCTTAGGCCAGGGGTATGGCTACACCTTC. The chain is built from TRBV7-8 and TRBJ1-2; tentatively, D is TRBD1 (6 bases). The germline V gene encodes CDR1 SGHVS and CDR2 FQNEAQ. V gave up 1 base and J gave up 5 bases, with 8 bases separating them. The CDR3 is made up of 13 amino acids.

In its sample, this clonotype was seen many times. The chain carries TRBV18 and TRBJ1-4, with 9 bases matching TRBD1. Germline V gene sequence: CDR1 KGHSH, CDR2 LQKENI. This CDR3 region has 17 residues. After removal of 1 base from V and 0 bases from J, the junction contained 3 bases not matched to a gene. The CDR3 nucleotides read TGTGCCAGCTCACCACGGACAGGGGACGCAACTAATGAAAAACTGTTTTTT. The encoded protein is CASSPRTGDATNEKLFF.

The table lists this clonotype with many counts. The chain links TRBV18 to TRBJ1-1, with D maybe TRBD1 (6 bases). This CDR3 contains 14 residues. The germline V gene has CDR1 KGHSH and CDR2 LQKENI. V was cut by 3 bases and J by 3 bases, with 11 bases left in between. CDR3 nucleotide sequence: TGTGCCAGCTCACCCGGGGGCAAGGACACTGAAGCTTTCTTT. Protein sequence: CASSPGGKDTEAFF.

The J gene is TRBJ1-1, the V gene TRBV28; 8 nucleotides agree with TRBD1. The CDR3 consists of 14 residues. Germline V gene lookup returns CDR1 MDHEN and CDR2 SYDVKM. V was clipped by 1 base and J by 7 bases; unmatched bases: 5. Written as DNA, the CDR3 is TGTGCCAGCAGTTTATTAATCGGGACAGGTGAAGCTTTCTTT. Translation gives CASSLLIGTGEAFF.

The sample holds many counts of this clonotype. V and J are TRBV5-1 and TRBJ2-1, with TRBD2 matching 8 bases. V trimming: 4 bases; J trimming: 5 bases; junction bases outside the gene matches: 5. The CDR3 consists of 14 residues. Germline CDR1 SGHRS, CDR2 YFSETQ. The CDR3 region has the DNA TGCGCCAGCAGCCGGGGGGGCCACGACAATGAGCAGTTCTTC. Translation: CASSRGGHDNEQFF.

This clonotype was counted many times. J is TRBJ2-7 and V is TRBV3-1; the match to TRBD2 covers 9 bases. The ends lost 2 bases at V and 4 bases at J; junction bases unmatched: 3. CDR3 length equals 14 residues. The V gene's germline CDR1 is LGHDT and CDR2 YNNKEL (reference sequence). The CDR3 nucleotides are TGTGCCAGCAGCCAACTAGCGGGATCGTACGAGCAGTACTTC. It yields the protein CASSQLAGSYEQYF.

The V call is TRBV5-1, the J call TRBJ1-1; no definite D call. This CDR3 region has 13 residues. V shed 5 bases and J shed 4 bases, with 12 bases lying between them. Germline CDR1 reads SGHRS; CDR2 reads YFSETQ. Written as DNA, the CDR3 is TGCGCCAGCAGTGTGAGGGATGGCACTGAAGCTTTCTTT. This gives the protein CASSVRDGTEAFF.

This clonotype has a handful of counts. This sequence joins TRBV28 and TRBJ1-3; perhaps TRBD1 as D (5 bases). The ends were cut back, 8 bases at V and 5 bases at J, with 22 bases in the middle. CDR1 and CDR2 (germline): MDHEN, SYDVKM. CDR3 length: 16 amino acids. CDR3 loop: CASSPGPPQSRNTIYF. The CDR3 DNA follows: TGTGCCAGCTCCCCGGGACCCCCGCAGAGTCGAAACACCATATATTTT.

This clonotype appeared a few times. The V gene is TRBV27, the J gene TRBJ1-5; 12 bases match TRBD1. The germline gives CDR1 MNHEY, CDR2 SMNVEV (reference sequence). This CDR3 contains 16 residues. After removal of 6 bases from V and 0 bases from J, the junction contained 3 bases not matched to a gene. CDR3 bases: TGTGCCAGCAGCGGGACAGGGGGCCGTAGCAATCAGCCCCAGCATTTT. This codes for CASSGTGGRSNQPQHF.

This clonotype was seen a handful of times. J is TRBJ2-3 and V is TRBV20-1; TRBD2 agrees at 13 bases. The germline CDR1 and CDR2 sequences are DFQATT and SNEGSKA (reference sequence). The CDR3 is 16 amino acids. V shed 3 bases, J shed 5 bases, and the junction held 8 bases outside the gene matches. CDR3 in amino acids: CSASFTSGGAEDTQYF. CDR3 DNA sequence: TGCAGTGCTAGTTTCACTAGCGGGGGGGCAGAAGATACGCAGTATTTT.

This clonotype was observed many times. The V call is TRBV12-3 or TRBV12-4, the J call TRBJ1-2; D remains ambiguous. The V and J ends lost 5 bases and 8 bases respectively, with 15 bases between them. CDR3 length equals 13 residues. The CDR3 here is CASSPDRPLGYTF. The DNA of the CDR3 is TGTGCCAGCAGTCCCGACCGTCCCCTGGGCTACACCTTC.

This clonotype was observed at least ten times. The chain combines TRBV28 with TRBJ2-2; no clear D gene. CDR1 and CDR2 from the germline V gene are MDHEN and SYDVKM. The CDR3 totals 17 residues. V lost 3 bases to trimming and J lost 3 bases, with 17 bases between them. The CDR3 DNA reads TGTGCCAGCAGTTTTGTAGGGCCCCTTGGATACACCGGGGAGCTGTTTTTT. This encodes CASSFVGPLGYTGELFF. The whole variable domain, remainder taken from reference TRBV28 and TRBJ2-2, is DVKVTQSSRYLVKRTGEKVFLECVQDMDHENMFWYRQDPGLGLRLIYFSYDVKMKEKGDIPEGYSVSREKKERFSLILESASTNQTSMYLCASSFVGPLGYTGELFFGEGSRLTVL.

This clonotype qualifies as medium-sized. The chain is built from TRBV5-1 and TRBJ1-2; 9 bases agree with TRBD1. CDR1 is SGHRS and CDR2 is YFSETQ in the germline V gene. V gave up 3 bases and J gave up 6 bases; unmatched junction bases: 9. The CDR3 runs to 15 residues. The CDR3 coding sequence is TGCGCCAGCAGCTCAATTCCGGGACAGGGCGATGGCTACACCTTC. Translated: CASSSIPGQGDGYTF. The variable domain in full, with the rest retrieved from reference TRBV5-1 and TRBJ1-2, is KAGVTQTPRYLIKTRGQQVTLSCSPISGHRSVSWYQQTPGQGLQFLFEYFSETQRNKGNFPGRFSGRQFSNSRSEMNVSTLELGDSALYLCASSSIPGQGDGYTFGSGTRLTVV.

By its share, this clonotype is medium-sized. The chain employs TRBV6-6 and TRBJ2-2; TRBD1 agrees at 9 bases. The CDR3 spans 16 residues. The germline V gene encodes CDR1 MNHNY and CDR2 SVGAGI (reference sequence). V was clipped by 4 bases and J by 2 bases; unmatched bases: 5. CDR3 in amino acids: CASSFTGQGNTGELFF. CDR3 sequence (DNA): TGTGCCAGCAGTTTCACGGGACAGGGAAACACCGGGGAGCTGTTTTTT.

There are many counts of this clonotype. The rearrangement uses TRBV7-9 and TRBJ2-7; 8 nucleotides line up with TRBD1. The V gene's germline CDR1 is SEHNR and CDR2 FQNEAQ (reference sequence). J was trimmed by 7 bases and V by 1 base; bases with no gene match: 12. This CDR3 comprises 16 residues. The CDR3 region is CASSLVGQGRSREQYF. The CDR3 DNA is TGTGCCAGCAGCTTAGTTGGACAGGGACGTTCGCGAGAGCAGTACTTC.

This clonotype is deemed medium-sized. The CDR3 reads CASSSGPNYEQYF. For the CDR3, the DNA is TGTGCCAGCAGCTCGGGACCGAACTACGAGCAGTACTTC. The rearrangement links TRBV7-6 to TRBJ2-7; D tentatively reads TRBD1 or TRBD2 (5 bases each). The V gene lost 4 bases and the J gene lost 3 bases, with 10 bases spanning the gap. The CDR3 is 13 residues long. The V gene's germline CDR1 is SGHVS and CDR2 FNYEAQ.